These 18 T cell receptor beta chains share one sample of origin, sequenced in a study of T cell responses to AZD1222 COVID-19 vaccine. Assay: immunoSEQ multiplex PCR; the TCRdb copy retains only in-frame clones and omits some. The sample carries 170,000 or so clones, over 80% recorded once. Source: peripheral blood, taken 28 days after the second dose of the MenACWY control vaccine. The receptors shown here come from an adult who received the MenACWY meningococcal vaccine as a control.

The V gene is TRBV25-1, the J gene TRBJ1-6; a weak D match, TRBD1 (5 bases). The length of the CDR3 is 15 residues. Trimming stripped 2 bases from V and 10 bases from J, with 15 bases between. Germline-derived CDR1 and CDR2 are MGHDK and SYGVNS. The chain's CDR3 is CASSEGWGRTSPLHF. The CDR3 DNA follows: TGTGCCAGCAGTGAAGGGTGGGGCAGAACGTCACCCCTCCACTTT. The full variable domain, completed using reference TRBV25-1 and TRBJ1-6, is EADIYQTPRYLVIGTGKKITLECSQTMGHDKMYWYQQDPGMELHLIHYSYGVNSTEKGDLSSESTVSRIRTEHFPLTLESARPSHTSQYLCASSEGWGRTSPLHFGNGTRLTVT.

The V and J genes are TRBV15 and TRBJ2-7; D not resolved. The CDR3 loop spans 12 amino acids. V shed 1 base and J shed 13 bases, with 14 bases lying between them. In germline, CDR1 is LNHNV, CDR2 YYDKDF (reference sequence). CDR3 amino acids: CATSRGTDRPYF. The CDR3 DNA is TGTGCCACCAGCAGAGGGACGGACCGCCCCTACTTC.

The rearrangement joins TRBV5-4 to TRBJ2-2; 13 bases fit TRBD2. CDR3 length: 16 residues. V lost 5 bases and J lost 5; bases outside the gene matches: 6. CDR1 is SGHNT, CDR2 YYREEE, per germline (reference sequence). Written as DNA, the CDR3 is TGTGCCAGCAGACTAGCGGGGGGGCCGAGTACCGGGGAGCTGTTTTTT. As protein: CASRLAGGPSTGELFF.

This chain joins TRBV11-3 and TRBJ1-6; a possible D gene is TRBD1 (6 bases). Germline V gives CDR1 SGHNT, CDR2 YENEEA. V lost 5 bases to trimming and J lost 7 bases, with 12 bases between them. The CDR3 covers 14 residues. CDR3 region: CASSLGGFNSPLHF. In DNA form, the CDR3 reads TGTGCCAGCAGCCTAGGGGGGTTCAATTCACCCCTCCACTTT. The entire variable domain, with the rest obtained from reference TRBV11-3 and TRBJ1-6, is as follows: EAGVVQSPRYKIIEKKQPVAFWCNPISGHNTLYWYLQNLGQGPELLIRYENEEAVDDSQLPKDRFSAERLKGVDSTLKIQPAELGDSAVYLCASSLGGFNSPLHFGNGTRLTVT.

The gene calls are TRBV7-8 and TRBJ1-1, with TRBD1 identical over 8 bases. Trimming cost V 5 bases and J 3 bases; bases outside gene matches: 8. The length of the CDR3 is 15 residues. CDR1 is SGHVS, CDR2 FQNEAQ, per germline. CDR3 nucleotide sequence: TGTGCCAGCAGCCCCAGGACAGGGACGGACACTGAAGCTTTCTTT. Encoded protein: CASSPRTGTDTEAFF.

The V gene is TRBV2, the J gene TRBJ1-2; the D gene is possibly TRBD1 (6 bases). The CDR3 is 13 amino acids. Germline V gene sequence: CDR1 SNHLY, CDR2 FYNNEI. The V end was cut by 7 bases, the J end by 8 bases, with 17 bases between. The CDR3 sequence is CASIQQGLGGYTF. CDR3 sequence (DNA): TGTGCCAGCATCCAACAGGGACTAGGGGGCTACACCTTC. The full variable domain, in which reference TRBV2 and TRBJ1-2 provide the parts outside the CDR3, is EPEVTQTPSHQVTQMGQEVILRCVPISNHLYFYWYRQILGQKVEFLVSFYNNEISEKSEIFDDQFSVERPDGSNFTLKIRSTKLEDSAMYFCASIQQGLGGYTFGSGTRLTVV.

The rearrangement uses TRBV7-9 and TRBJ1-1, with TRBD1 as a possible D gene (6 bases). Germline CDR1 is SEHNR and CDR2 is FQNEAQ (reference sequence). Trimming took off 3 bases at V and 1 base at J, with 12 bases between the two ends. The CDR3 spans 15 residues. The CDR3 protein is CASSFPQGPNTEAFF. The CDR3 DNA sequence: TGTGCCAGCAGCTTTCCCCAGGGGCCGAACACTGAAGCTTTCTTT. Combining the CDR3 with reference TRBV7-9 and TRBJ1-1 gives the whole variable domain DTGVSQNPRHKITKRGQNVTFRCDPISEHNRLYWYRQTLGQGPEFLTYFQNEAQLEKSRLLSDRFSAERPKGSFSTLEIQRTEQGDSAMYLCASSFPQGPNTEAFFGQGTRLTVV.

This clone has only a few counts. The chain couples TRBV18 to TRBJ1-1; D gene unclear. This CDR3 contains 13 residues. CDR1 is KGHSH, CDR2 LQKENI, per germline. Between the trimmed V and J ends, which lost 5 bases and 2 bases, there was a span of 9 bases. The CDR3 nucleotides read TGTGCCAGCTCAGCAGCCGGAAACACTGAAGCTTTCTTT. Translated, it gives CASSAAGNTEAFF.

The CDR3 protein is CASSWQPHNGYTF. The CDR3 DNA is TGTGCCAGCAGCTGGCAACCCCACAATGGCTACACCTTC. The chain links TRBV7-9 to TRBJ1-2; the D is unclear. This CDR3 is 13 amino acids long. From germline, CDR1 is SEHNR and CDR2 FQNEAQ (reference sequence). V shed 4 bases and J shed 6 bases, with 12 bases lying between them.

About this clone itself: Other DNA sequences in the sample encode the same CDR3. The chain has TRBV18 and TRBJ1-1; TRBD1 might be the D (5 bases). CDR1 KGHSH and CDR2 LQKENI come from the germline V gene. The CDR3 runs 14 residues. Trimming pared 3 bases from V and 0 bases from J, leaving 8 bases between. The CDR3 region is CASSPSGLNTEAFF. The CDR3, as DNA: TGTGCCAGCTCACCGTCGGGGCTGAACACTGAAGCTTTCTTT. Full variable domain (missing parts from reference TRBV18 and TRBJ1-1): NAGVMQNPRHLVRRRGQEARLRCSPMKGHSHVYWYRQLPEEGLKFMVYLQKENIIDESGMPKERFSAEFPKEGPSILRIQQVVRGDSAAYFCASSPSGLNTEAFFGQGTRLTVV.

The chain couples TRBV19 to TRBJ1-1, with 8 bases matching TRBD1. CDR1 is LNHDA and CDR2 is SQIVND in the germline V gene (reference sequence). Trimming at V came to 4 bases and at J to 5 bases, leaving 9 bases not matched to a gene. This CDR3 region has 15 residues. CDR3 region: CASSTKQGVRTEAFF. The CDR3 DNA reads as TGTGCCAGTAGTACAAAACAGGGGGTAAGGACTGAAGCTTTCTTT.

The chain combines TRBV3-1 (or the pseudogene TRBV3-2) with TRBJ2-2; D ambiguous. The V gene's germline CDR1 is LGHDT and CDR2 YNNKEL (reference sequence). Between the trimmed V and J ends, which lost 1 base and 6 bases, there was a span of 12 bases. The CDR3 has 15 residues. The CDR3 sequence: CASSQVLGSAGELFF. CDR3 nucleotides: TGTGCCAGCAGCCAAGTGCTGGGATCGGCCGGGGAGCTGTTTTTT.

The chain links TRBV14 to TRBJ1-6; no reliable D call. V was cut by 1 base and J by 10 bases, with 11 bases left in between. This CDR3 region has 14 residues. Germline values: CDR1 SGHDN, CDR2 FVKESK. CDR3 in DNA: TGTGCCAGCAGCCAAGCCTTCCCCGGCTCACCCCTCCACTTT. It translates to CASSQAFPGSPLHF. The full variable domain, its missing parts supplied by reference TRBV14 and TRBJ1-6, is EAGVTQFPSHSVIEKGQTVTLRCDPISGHDNLYWYRRVMGKEIKFLLHFVKESKQDESGMPNNRFLAERTGGTYSTLKVQPAELEDSGVYFCASSQAFPGSPLHFGNGTRLTVT.

The chain has TRBV11-2 and TRBJ2-5; 7 bases line up with TRBD2. With 1 base clipped from V and 2 bases from J, the junction kept 4 bases outside the gene matches. The CDR3 spans 15 residues. Per the germline V gene, CDR1 is SGHAT and CDR2 is FQNNGV. The CDR3 nucleotides read TGTGCCAGCAGCTTAGGGGGGGGTTGGCAAGAGACCCAGTACTTC. Amino acids: CASSLGGGWQETQYF. The full variable domain, with the rest looked up from reference TRBV11-2 and TRBJ2-5, is EAGVAQSPRYKIIEKRQSVAFWCNPISGHATLYWYQQILGQGPKLLIQFQNNGVVDDSQLPKDRFSAERLKGVDSTLKIQPAKLEDSAVYLCASSLGGGWQETQYFGPGTRLLVL.

This rearrangement joins TRBV6-5 to TRBJ1-2; D is ambiguous. Germline lookup yields CDR1 MNHEY and CDR2 SVGAGI. The CDR3 covers 14 residues. Trimming took 1 base from V and 2 from J, leaving 8 bases between them. The CDR3 here is CASSYFPSNYGYTF. The CDR3 DNA reads as TGTGCCAGCAGTTACTTTCCATCCAACTATGGCTACACCTTC.

The chain uses TRBV4-1 and TRBJ1-5; D is unresolved. The CDR3 sequence is 14 residues long. Germline V gene data show CDR1 as MGHRA and CDR2 as YSYEKL. The ends were cut back, 4 bases at V and 6 bases at J, with 13 bases in the middle. CDR3 protein: CASSLPVGGQPQHF. In DNA form, the CDR3 reads TGCGCCAGCAGCCTCCCAGTTGGCGGTCAGCCCCAGCATTTT.

The chain employs TRBV4-3 and TRBJ1-5; D call uncertain. Germline loops: CDR1 LGHNA, CDR2 YSLEER. Trimming took 1 base from V and 7 from J, leaving 8 bases between them. The CDR3 runs 13 residues. CDR3: CASSQVRGQPQHF. CDR3 nucleotide sequence: TGCGCCAGCAGCCAAGTTCGGGGACAGCCCCAGCATTTT.

The chain couples TRBV5-4 to TRBJ1-2; D is ambiguous. The V gene lost 1 base and the J gene lost 8 bases, with 6 bases spanning the gap. The CDR3 length is 11 residues. Germline V gives CDR1 SGHNT, CDR2 YYREEE (reference sequence). CDR3 coding DNA: TGTGCCAGCAGCTTGAACGAGGGCTACACCTTC. Encoded protein: CASSLNEGYTF. The complete variable domain, with remaining parts taken from reference TRBV5-4 and TRBJ1-2, reads ETGVTQSPTHLIKTRGQQVTLRCSSQSGHNTVSWYQQALGQGPQFIFQYYREEENGRGNFPPRFSGLQFPNYSSELNVNALELDDSALYLCASSLNEGYTFGSGTRLTVV.